This TCR beta chain was obtained from a study of CD8 T cells in Susac syndrome. V shed 4 bases, J shed 4 bases, and the junction held 9 bases outside the gene matches. Looked up from germline, CDR1 is SGHTA and CDR2 is FQGNSA. The length of the CDR3 is 18 residues. It was with random hexamers that roughly 0.5 to 1 ug RNA was reverse transcribed. TCRdb ran MiXCR on the immunoSEQ multiplex PCR reads and lists one entry per CDR3 protein. This table holds about 120,000 distinct CDR3 sequences, approximately 94% found once. The genes are TRBV7-2 and TRBJ2-3, with TRBD2 matching over 15 bases. The sequence was collected from a human donor with multiple sclerosis. Sequencing was done on a sample of CD4+ T cells from PBMCs. CDR3 nucleotide sequence: TGTGCCAGCAGCTCTCACTTCTGGACTAGCGGGGGGGCAGATACGCAGTATTTT. Its translation: CASSSHFWTSGGADTQYF.